This T cell receptor beta chain was recorded in a study of blood T cell repertoires in COVID-19. At the level of the study: Samples came from the United States, Italy and Spain, spanning acute and convalescent COVID-19. Sample material is recorded as cDNA or gDNA derived from T cells, B-cell-depleted T cells, or PBMCs.

Trimming took 0 bases from V and 5 from J; bases not matched to a gene: 4. The germline CDR1 and CDR2 sequences are LGHDT and YNNKEL (reference sequence). This CDR3 comprises 16 residues. Repertoires were generated with immunoSEQ multiplex PCR, while TCRdb's copy carries only in-frame clones and drops some. The data hold roughly 200,000 clones, with around three quarters observed a single time. The sequence was obtained from an older man with active or convalescent COVID-19. The genes are TRBV3-1 (or the pseudogene TRBV3-2) and TRBJ2-2, with 9 bases aligning to TRBD2. The material sequenced was peripheral blood. As DNA, the CDR3 is TGTGCCAGCAGCCAAGAGGCGGCGGGGGGGACCGGGGAGCTGTTTTTT. It yields the protein CASSQEAAGGTGELFF.